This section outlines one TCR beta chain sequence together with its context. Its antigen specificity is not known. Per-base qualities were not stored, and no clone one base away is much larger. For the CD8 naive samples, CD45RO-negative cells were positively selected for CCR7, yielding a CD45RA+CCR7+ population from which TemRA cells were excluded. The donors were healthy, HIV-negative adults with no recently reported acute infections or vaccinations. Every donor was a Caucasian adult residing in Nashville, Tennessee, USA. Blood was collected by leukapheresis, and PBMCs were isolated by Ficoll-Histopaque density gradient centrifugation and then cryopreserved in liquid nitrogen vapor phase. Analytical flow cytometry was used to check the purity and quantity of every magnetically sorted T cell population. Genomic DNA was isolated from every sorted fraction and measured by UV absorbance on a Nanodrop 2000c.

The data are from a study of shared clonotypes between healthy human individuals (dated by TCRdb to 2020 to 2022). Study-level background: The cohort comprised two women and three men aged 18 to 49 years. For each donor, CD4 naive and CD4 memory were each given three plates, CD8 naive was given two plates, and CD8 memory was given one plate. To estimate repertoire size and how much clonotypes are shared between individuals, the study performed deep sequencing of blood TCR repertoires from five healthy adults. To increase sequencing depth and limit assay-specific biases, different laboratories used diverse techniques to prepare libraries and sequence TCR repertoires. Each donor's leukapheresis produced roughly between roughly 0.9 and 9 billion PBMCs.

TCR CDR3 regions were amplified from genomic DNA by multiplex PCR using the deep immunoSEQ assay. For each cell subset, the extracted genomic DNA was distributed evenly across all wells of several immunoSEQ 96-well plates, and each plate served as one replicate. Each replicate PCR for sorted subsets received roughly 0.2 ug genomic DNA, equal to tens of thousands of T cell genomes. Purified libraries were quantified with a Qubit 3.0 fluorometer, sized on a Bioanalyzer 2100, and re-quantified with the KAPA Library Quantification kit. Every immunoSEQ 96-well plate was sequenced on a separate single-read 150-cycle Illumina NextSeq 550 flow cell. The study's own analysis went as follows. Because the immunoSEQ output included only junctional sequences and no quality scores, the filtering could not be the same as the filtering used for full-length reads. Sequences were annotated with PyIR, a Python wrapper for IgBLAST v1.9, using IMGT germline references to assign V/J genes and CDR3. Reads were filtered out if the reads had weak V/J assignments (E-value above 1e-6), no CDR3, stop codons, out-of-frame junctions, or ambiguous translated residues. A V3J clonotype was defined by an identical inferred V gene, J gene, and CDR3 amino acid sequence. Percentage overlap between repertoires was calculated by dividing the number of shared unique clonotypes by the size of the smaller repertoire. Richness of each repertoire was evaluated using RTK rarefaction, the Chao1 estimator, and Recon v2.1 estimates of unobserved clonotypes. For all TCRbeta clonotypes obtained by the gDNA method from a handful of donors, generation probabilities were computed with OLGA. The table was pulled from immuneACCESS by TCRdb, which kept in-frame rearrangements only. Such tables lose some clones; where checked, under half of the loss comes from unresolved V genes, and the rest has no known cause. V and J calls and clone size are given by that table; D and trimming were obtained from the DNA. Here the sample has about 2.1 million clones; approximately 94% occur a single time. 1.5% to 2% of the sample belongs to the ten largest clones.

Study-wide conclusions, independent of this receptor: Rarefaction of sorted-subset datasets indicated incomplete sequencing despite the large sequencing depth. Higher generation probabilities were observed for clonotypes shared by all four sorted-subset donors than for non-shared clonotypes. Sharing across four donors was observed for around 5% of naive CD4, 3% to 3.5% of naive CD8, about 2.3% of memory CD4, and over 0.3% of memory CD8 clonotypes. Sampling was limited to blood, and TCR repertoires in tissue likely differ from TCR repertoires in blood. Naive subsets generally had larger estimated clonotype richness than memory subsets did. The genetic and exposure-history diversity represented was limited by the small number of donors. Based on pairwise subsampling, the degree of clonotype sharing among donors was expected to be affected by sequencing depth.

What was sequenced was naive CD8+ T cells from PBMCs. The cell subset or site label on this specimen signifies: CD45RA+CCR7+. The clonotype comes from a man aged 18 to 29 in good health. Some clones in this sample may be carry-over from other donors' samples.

CDR3 loop: CASSLTSAGASYEQYF. The sequence in DNA is TGTGCCAGCAGCTTAACCTCTGCGGGAGCCTCCTACGAGCAGTACTTC. The chain employs TRBV7-6 and TRBJ2-7; the central 7 bases match TRBD2. Looking up the germline V gene yields CDR1 SGHVS and CDR2 FNYEAQ. V is pruned by 2 bases and J by 0 bases, leaving 7 bases of the junction without a gene match. The CDR3, cysteine through phenylalanine, is 16 amino acids long. Only the CDR3 part of the read is kept: 48 bases, read in frame from the first base.